This T cell receptor beta chain was observed in a study of siplizumab effects on memory and regulatory T cells. Study-wide results and caveats: Mapping to unstimulated subsets was achieved for only a minor fraction of alloreactive clones.

CDR3 length equals 17 residues. On this clone itself: Its antigen is currently unknown.

Clones were sequenced by immunoSEQ multiplex PCR, and TCRdb holds only the in-frame ones, with some missing. Of about 120,000 clones listed, 90% to 95% are singletons. The clonotype originates from a human donor in good health. The source material was non-Treg CD4+ T cells sorted from blood. The chain combines TRBV21-1 with TRBJ1-5; TRBD1 is taken as the D call from the table, unchecked against the DNA. TRBV21-1 is a known pseudogene. The CDR3 region is CASSLRRDRASNQPQHF. CDR3 in DNA: TGTGCCAGCAGCCTTAGGAGGGACAGGGCAAGCAATCAGCCCCAGCATTTT.